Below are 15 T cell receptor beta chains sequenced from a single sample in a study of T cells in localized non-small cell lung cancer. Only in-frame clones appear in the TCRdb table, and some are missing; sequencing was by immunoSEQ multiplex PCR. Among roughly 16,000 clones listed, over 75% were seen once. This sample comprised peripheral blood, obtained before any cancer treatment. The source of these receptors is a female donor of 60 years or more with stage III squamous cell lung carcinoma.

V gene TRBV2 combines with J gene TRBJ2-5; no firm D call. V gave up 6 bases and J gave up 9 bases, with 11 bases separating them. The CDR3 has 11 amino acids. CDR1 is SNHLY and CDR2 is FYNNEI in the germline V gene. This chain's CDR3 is CASSALWAQYF. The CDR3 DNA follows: TGTGCCAGCAGCGCGCTCTGGGCCCAGTACTTC.

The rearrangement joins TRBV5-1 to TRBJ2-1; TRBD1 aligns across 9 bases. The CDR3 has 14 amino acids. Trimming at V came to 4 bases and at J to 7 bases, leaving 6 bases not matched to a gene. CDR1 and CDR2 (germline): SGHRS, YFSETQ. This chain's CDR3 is CASSLGTGINEQFF. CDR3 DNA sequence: TGCGCCAGCAGCCTTGGGACAGGGATAAATGAGCAGTTCTTC. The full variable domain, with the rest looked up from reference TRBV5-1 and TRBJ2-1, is KAGVTQTPRYLIKTRGQQVTLSCSPISGHRSVSWYQQTPGQGLQFLFEYFSETQRNKGNFPGRFSGRQFSNSRSEMNVSTLELGDSALYLCASSLGTGINEQFFGPGTRLTVL.

CDR3 coding DNA: TGTGCCACCAGCACGGGGACTAGCGGGGGGGCCCGCCAAGAGACCCAGTACTTC. This encodes CATSTGTSGGARQETQYF. This chain joins TRBV15 and TRBJ2-5, with 16 bases fitting TRBD2. Trimming at V came to 4 bases and at J to 1 base, leaving 6 bases not matched to a gene. Germline CDR1 and CDR2: LNHNV and YYDKDF (reference sequence). This CDR3 spans 18 amino acids.

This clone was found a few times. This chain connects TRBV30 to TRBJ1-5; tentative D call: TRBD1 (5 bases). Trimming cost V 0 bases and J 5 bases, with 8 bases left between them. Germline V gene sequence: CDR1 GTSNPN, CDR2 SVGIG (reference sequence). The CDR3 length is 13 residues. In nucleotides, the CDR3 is TGTGCCTGGAGTGTAGGGACCGATCAGCCCCAGCATTTT. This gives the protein CAWSVGTDQPQHF.

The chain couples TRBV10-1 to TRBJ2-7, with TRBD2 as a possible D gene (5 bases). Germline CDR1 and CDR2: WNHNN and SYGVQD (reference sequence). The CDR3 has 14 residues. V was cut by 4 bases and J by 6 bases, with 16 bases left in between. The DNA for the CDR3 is TGCGCCAGCAGTGGGCCCGGGAAGAATTGCGAGCAGTACTTC. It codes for CASSGPGKNCEQYF.

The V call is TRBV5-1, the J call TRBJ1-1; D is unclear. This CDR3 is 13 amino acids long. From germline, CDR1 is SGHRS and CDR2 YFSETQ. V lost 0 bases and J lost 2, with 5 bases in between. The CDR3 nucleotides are TGCGCCAGCAGCTTGGACAGAAACACTGAAGCTTTCTTT. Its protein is CASSLDRNTEAFF. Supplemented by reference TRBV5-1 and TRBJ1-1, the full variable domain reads KAGVTQTPRYLIKTRGQQVTLSCSPISGHRSVSWYQQTPGQGLQFLFEYFSETQRNKGNFPGRFSGRQFSNSRSEMNVSTLELGDSALYLCASSLDRNTEAFFGQGTRLTVV.

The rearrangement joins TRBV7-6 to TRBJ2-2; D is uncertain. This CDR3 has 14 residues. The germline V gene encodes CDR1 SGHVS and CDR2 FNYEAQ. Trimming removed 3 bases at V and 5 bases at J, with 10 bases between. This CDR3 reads CASSLASSTGELFF. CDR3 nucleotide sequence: TGTGCCAGCAGCTTGGCCAGTTCGACCGGGGAGCTGTTTTTT.

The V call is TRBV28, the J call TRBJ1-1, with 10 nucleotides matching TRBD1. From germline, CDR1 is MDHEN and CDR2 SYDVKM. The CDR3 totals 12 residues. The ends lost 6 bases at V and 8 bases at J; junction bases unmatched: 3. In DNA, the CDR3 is TGTGCCAGCAGCACGACAGGGGGCGAAGCTTTCTTT. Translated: CASSTTGGEAFF.

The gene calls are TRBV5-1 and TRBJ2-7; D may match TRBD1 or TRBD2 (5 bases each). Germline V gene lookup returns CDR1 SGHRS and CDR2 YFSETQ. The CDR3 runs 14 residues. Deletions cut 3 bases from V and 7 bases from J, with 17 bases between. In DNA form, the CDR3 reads TGCGCCAGCAGCTCCCTCGGGACGGTGTGGGAGCAGTACTTC. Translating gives CASSSLGTVWEQYF.

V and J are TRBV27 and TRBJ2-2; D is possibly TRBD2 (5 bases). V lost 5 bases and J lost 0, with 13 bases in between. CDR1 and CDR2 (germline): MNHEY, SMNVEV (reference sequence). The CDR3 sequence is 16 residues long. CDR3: CASSPQRTSNTGELFF. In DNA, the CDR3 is TGTGCCAGCAGTCCCCAGCGGACCTCGAACACCGGGGAGCTGTTTTTT.

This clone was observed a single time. Here the CDR3 reads CASSLLSHNEQFF. DNA of the CDR3: TGTGCCAGCAGTTTATTGTCGCACAATGAGCAGTTCTTC. This chain joins TRBV27 and TRBJ2-1, with no clear D. This CDR3 is 13 amino acids long. From germline, CDR1 is MNHEY and CDR2 SMNVEV (reference sequence). The V end lost 1 base, the J end lost 5 bases, and 6 bases lay between the germline ends.

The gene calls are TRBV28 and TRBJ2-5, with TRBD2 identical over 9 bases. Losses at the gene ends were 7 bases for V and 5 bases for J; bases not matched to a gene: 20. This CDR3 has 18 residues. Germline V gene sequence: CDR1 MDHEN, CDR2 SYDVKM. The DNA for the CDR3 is TGTGCCAGCACCCCTCAAAAGCTAGCGGGGATCGGGCGGGAGACCCAGTACTTC. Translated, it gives CASTPQKLAGIGRETQYF.

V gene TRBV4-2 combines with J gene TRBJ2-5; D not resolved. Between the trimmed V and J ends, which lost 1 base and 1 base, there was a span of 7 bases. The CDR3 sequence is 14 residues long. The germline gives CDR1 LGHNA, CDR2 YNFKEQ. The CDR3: CASSQVPSQETQYF. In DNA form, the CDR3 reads TGTGCCAGCAGCCAAGTTCCTAGCCAAGAGACCCAGTACTTC.

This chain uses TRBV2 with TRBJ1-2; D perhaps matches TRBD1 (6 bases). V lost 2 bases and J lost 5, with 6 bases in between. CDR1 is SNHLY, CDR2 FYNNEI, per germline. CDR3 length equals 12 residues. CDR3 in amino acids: CASSEQGYGYTF. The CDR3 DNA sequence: TGTGCCAGCAGTGAACAGGGGTATGGCTACACCTTC.

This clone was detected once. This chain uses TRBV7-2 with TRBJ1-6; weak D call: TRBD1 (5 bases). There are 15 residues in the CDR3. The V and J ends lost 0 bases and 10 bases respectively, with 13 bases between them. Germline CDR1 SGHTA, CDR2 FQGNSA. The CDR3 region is CASSLAVGGPSPLHF. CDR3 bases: TGTGCCAGCAGCTTAGCCGTTGGGGGTCCATCACCCCTCCACTTT. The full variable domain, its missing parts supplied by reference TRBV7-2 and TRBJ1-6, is GAGVSQSPSNKVTEKGKDVELRCDPISGHTALYWYRQSLGQGLEFLIYFQGNSAPDKSGLPSDRFSAERTGGSVSTLTIQRTQQEDSAVYLCASSLAVGGPSPLHFGNGTRLTVT.